This T cell receptor (beta chain) is drawn from a study of OX40 agonist ivuxolimab in advanced cancers. Turning to the study itself: Three patients responded partially, comprising one with hepatocellular carcinoma and two with cutaneous melanoma.

Libraries were prepared by immunoSEQ multiplex PCR; TCRdb keeps only in-frame clonotypes and omits some of them. The sample comprises around 66,000 clones, 87% of which are singletons, and 2% rests with the top ten. V was clipped by 6 bases and J by 6 bases, with 9 bases between them. This CDR3 contains 11 residues. CDR1 is DFQATT, CDR2 SNEGSKA, per germline (reference sequence). The sequence came from an adult with an advanced solid tumor such as melanoma, head and neck, liver or kidney cancer. The genes are TRBV20-1 and TRBJ2-1; no definite D call. Sequenced material: CD4+ or CD8+ T cells sorted from blood, taken in a trial of the OX40 agonist ivuxolimab. In DNA, the CDR3 is TGCAGTGCGCCCCGACTCAATGAGCAGTTCTTC. Amino acid sequence: CSAPRLNEQFF.